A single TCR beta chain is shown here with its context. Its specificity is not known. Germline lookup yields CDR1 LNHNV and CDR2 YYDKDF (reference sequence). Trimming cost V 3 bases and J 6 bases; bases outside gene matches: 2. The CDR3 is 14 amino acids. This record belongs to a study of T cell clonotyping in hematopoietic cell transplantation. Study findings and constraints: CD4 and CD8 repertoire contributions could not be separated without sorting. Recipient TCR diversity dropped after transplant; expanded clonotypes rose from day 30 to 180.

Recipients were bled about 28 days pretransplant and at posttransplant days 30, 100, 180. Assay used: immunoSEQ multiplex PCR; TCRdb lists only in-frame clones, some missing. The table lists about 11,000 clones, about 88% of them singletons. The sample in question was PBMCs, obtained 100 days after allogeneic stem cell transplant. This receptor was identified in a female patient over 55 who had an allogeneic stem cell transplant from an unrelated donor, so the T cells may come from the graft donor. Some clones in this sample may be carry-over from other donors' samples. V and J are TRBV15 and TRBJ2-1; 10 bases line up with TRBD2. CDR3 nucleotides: TGTGCCACCAGCAGGAGCGGGGGGGTCAATGAGCAGTTCTTC. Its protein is CATSRSGGVNEQFF.